This T cell receptor beta chain derives from a study of shared clonotypes between healthy human individuals. The overall study: Three CD4 naive, three CD4 memory, two CD8 naive and one CD8 memory plate were used per donor. Whole-study results and caveats: Clonotype sharing among donors was thought likely to change with sequencing depth.

Clones were read by immunoSEQ multiplex PCR, and TCRdb kept only the in-frame ones, dropping some. The table shows some 95,000 clones, with 68% occurring only once. Concerning this clone: Its antigen is undetermined.

CDR3 size: 15 residues. V shed 1 base and J shed 5 bases, with 13 bases lying between them. Germline loops: CDR1 SGDLS, CDR2 YYNGEE. Sequenced material: memory CD8+ T cells sorted from blood. The subset denotes: CD45RO+ cells pooled with CCR7-negative TemRA cells. The chain has TRBV9 and TRBJ2-1; TRBD2 might be the D (5 bases). The clonotype comes from a man aged 25 to 40 in good health. The CDR3 loop reads CASSVFGVPDNEQFF. In DNA, the CDR3 is TGTGCCAGCAGCGTATTCGGGGTGCCCGACAATGAGCAGTTCTTC. Combining the CDR3 with reference TRBV9 and TRBJ2-1 gives the whole variable domain DSGVTQTPKHLITATGQRVTLRCSPRSGDLSVYWYQQSLDQGLQFLIQYYNGEERAKGNILERFSAQQFPDLHSELNLSSLELGDSALYFCASSVFGVPDNEQFFGPGTRLTVL.